This TCR beta chain was identified in a study of long-term antiretroviral therapy in people with HIV. General study results and limits: Those clones which expanded before ART made up the dominant part of the repertoire at all time points. Despite increasing after ART, diversity remained lower than that of transplant donor controls.

Cryopreserved PBMC, at roughly 0.85-11 million per sample, were present before DNA extraction. Researchers ran immunoSEQ v3.0 at survey level. The assay was immunoSEQ multiplex PCR, and TCRdb's table has in-frame clones only and misses some. The table lists around 37,000 clones, approximately 85% of them singletons. The length of the CDR3 is 18 residues. The V gene's germline CDR1 is SGDLS and CDR2 YYNGEE. Trimming removed 0 bases from V and 5 bases from J; junction bases left unmatched: 13. For this clone: Its antigen is as yet unknown.

This TCR came from a young man with HIV. The V call is TRBV9, the J call TRBJ2-3, with TRBD2 matching 9 bases. Source: unsorted PBMCs, taken approximately 3.5 years after starting antiretroviral therapy. DNA for the CDR3: TGTGCCAGCAGCGTAGGGTCCGTATGGCGGGAGGGAGGAGATACGCAGTATTTT. As protein: CASSVGSVWREGGDTQYF. Using reference TRBV9 and TRBJ2-3 for the parts outside the CDR3, the full variable domain is DSGVTQTPKHLITATGQRVTLRCSPRSGDLSVYWYQQSLDQGLQFLIQYYNGEERAKGNILERFSAQQFPDLHSELNLSSLELGDSALYFCASSVGSVWREGGDTQYFGPGTRLTVL.